Given below is one T cell receptor beta chain in context. The PCR used 60 Vbeta and 13 Jbeta primers. Repertoires were generated with immunoSEQ multiplex PCR, while TCRdb's copy carries only in-frame clones and drops some. This sample yields about 280,000 clones, of which over 85% are seen a single time; about 2.5% belongs to the top ten. This sample stems from a study of cytomegalovirus exposure and HLA in healthy donors. Trimming took 3 bases from V and 10 from J, leaving 18 bases between them. CDR3 length: 15 residues. From germline, CDR1 is MNHEY and CDR2 SMNVEV (reference sequence). This chain connects TRBV27 to TRBJ1-4; D unclear. This TCR derives from a woman younger than 35 in good health and CMV-seronegative. The sample comprised PBMCs. The CDR3: CASSFSVDEVGKLFF. CDR3 nucleotide sequence: TGTGCCAGCAGTTTCTCTGTAGATGAGGTGGGAAAACTGTTTTTT.